This TCR beta chain was profiled in a study of blood T cell repertoires in COVID-19. Study background: Researchers got acute and convalescent COVID-19 samples from the United States, Italy and Spain. In each case, the material was cDNA or gDNA derived from T cells, B-cell-depleted T cells, or PBMCs.

Authors' analysis steps: From reference gene primer amplification, estimates of nucleated cell counts were derived. Using immunoSEQ multiplex PCR, the repertoire was profiled, and TCRdb retains in-frame clones only, with some absent. V, J and clone size derive from that table, while D and trimming were established from the DNA sequence. The sample consists of about 210,000 clones, roughly 88% of them appearing once. Germline V gene lookup returns CDR1 MNHEY and CDR2 SMNVEV (reference sequence). Trimming shortened V by 7 bases and J by 0 bases, and 19 bases separated the two germline ends. The CDR3 is 17 residues long.

The sequence came from a man between 18 and 35 years old with active or convalescent COVID-19. V gene TRBV27 combines with J gene TRBJ1-5; no clear D. Sequenced: peripheral blood. CDR3: CASIPRGGTFSNQPQHF. The CDR3 region has the DNA TGTGCCAGCATTCCTCGGGGAGGAACTTTTAGCAATCAGCCCCAGCATTTT.